Sequencing of this T cell receptor (beta chain) was carried out in a study of T cell changes during pregnancy in multiple sclerosis. This table comes from immunoSEQ multiplex PCR, and its TCRdb copy is limited to in-frame clones, with some not included. The data contain tens of thousands of clones, about 94% of them singletons. As regards this clone: At the DNA level, this CDR3 is encoded by other sequences in the same sample as well.

The CDR3 consists of 13 residues. Trimming left V 1 base short and J 6 bases short, with 6 bases between. Per the germline V gene, CDR1 is SEHNR and CDR2 is FQNEAQ (reference sequence). This specimen consisted of peripheral blood, obtained in the third trimester of pregnancy. This chain joins TRBV7-9 and TRBJ2-2; a weak D match, TRBD1 (5 bases). This sequence originates from a female donor in good health, enrolled as a control in a pregnancy study. CDR3 amino acids: CASSLEGAGELFF. In nucleotides, the CDR3 is TGTGCCAGCAGCTTAGAAGGGGCCGGGGAGCTGTTTTTT.